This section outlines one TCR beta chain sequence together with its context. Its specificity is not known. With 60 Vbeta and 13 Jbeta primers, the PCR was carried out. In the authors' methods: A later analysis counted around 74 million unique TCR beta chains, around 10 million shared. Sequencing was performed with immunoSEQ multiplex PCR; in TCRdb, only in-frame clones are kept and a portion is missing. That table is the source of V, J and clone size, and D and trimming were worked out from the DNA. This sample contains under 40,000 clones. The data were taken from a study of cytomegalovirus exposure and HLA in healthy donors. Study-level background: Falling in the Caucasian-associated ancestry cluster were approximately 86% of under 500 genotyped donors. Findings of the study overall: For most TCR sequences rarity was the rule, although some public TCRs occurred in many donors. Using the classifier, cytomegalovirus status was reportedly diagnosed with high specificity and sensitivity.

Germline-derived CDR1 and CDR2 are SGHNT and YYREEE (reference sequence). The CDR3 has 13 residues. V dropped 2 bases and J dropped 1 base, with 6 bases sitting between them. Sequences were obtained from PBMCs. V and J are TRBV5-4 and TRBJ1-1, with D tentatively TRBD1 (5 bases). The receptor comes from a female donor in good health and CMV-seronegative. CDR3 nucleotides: TGTGCCAGCAGCTTCGACAGGAACACTGAAGCTTTCTTT. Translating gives CASSFDRNTEAFF.